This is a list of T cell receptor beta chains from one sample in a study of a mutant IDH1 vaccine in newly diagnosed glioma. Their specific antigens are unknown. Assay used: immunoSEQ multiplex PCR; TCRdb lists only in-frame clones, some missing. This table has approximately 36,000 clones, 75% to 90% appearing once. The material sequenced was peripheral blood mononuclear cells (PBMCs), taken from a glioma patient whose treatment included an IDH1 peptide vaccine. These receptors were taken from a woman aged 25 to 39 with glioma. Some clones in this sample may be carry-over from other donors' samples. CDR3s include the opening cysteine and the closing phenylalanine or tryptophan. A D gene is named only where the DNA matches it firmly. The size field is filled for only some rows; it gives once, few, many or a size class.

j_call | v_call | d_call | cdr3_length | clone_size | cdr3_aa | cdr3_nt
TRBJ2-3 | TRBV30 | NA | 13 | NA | CAWSVFATDTQYF | TGTGCCTGGAGTGTATTCGCTACAGATACGCAGTATTTT
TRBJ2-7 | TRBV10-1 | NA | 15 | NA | CASSRDLSSSYEQYF | TGCGCCAGCAGTCGGGACCTTTCGAGCTCCTACGAGCAGTACTTC
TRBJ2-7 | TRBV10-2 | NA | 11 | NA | CASLGPEAGYF | TGCGCCAGCTTGGGTCCAGAGGCTGGGTACTTC
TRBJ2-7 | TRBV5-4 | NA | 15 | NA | CASSLGPGPTYEQYF | TGTGCCAGCAGCTTGGGGCCGGGGCCGACCTACGAGCAGTACTTC
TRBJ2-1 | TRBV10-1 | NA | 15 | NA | CATPIQGPPYNEQFF | TGCGCCACGCCGATACAGGGTCCCCCCTACAATGAGCAGTTCTTC
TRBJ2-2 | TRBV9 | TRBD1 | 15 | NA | CASSVRDRGTGELFF | TGTGCCAGCAGCGTCCGGGACAGGGGGACCGGGGAGCTGTTTTTT
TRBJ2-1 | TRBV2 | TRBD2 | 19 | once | CASSGRPRGTILRHNEQFF | TGTGCCAGCAGCGGGAGACCCCGTGGGACTATTCTCCGTCACAATGAGCAGTTCTTC
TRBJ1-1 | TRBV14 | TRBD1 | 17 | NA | CASRIQGFRGVNTEAFF | TGTGCCAGCAGAATACAGGGGTTCCGGGGGGTGAACACTGAAGCTTTCTTT
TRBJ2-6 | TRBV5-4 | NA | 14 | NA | CASSITLGANVLTF | TGTGCCAGCAGCATCACGCTGGGGGCCAACGTCCTGACTTTC
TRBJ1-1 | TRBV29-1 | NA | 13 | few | CSPVVGVGTEAFF | TGCAGCCCCGTGGTTGGGGTTGGCACTGAAGCTTTCTTT